The 2 T cell receptor beta chains below were found in one sample sequenced in a study of cytomegalovirus exposure and HLA in healthy donors. Primers: 60 Vbeta forward and 13 Jbeta reverse. The data were produced by immunoSEQ multiplex PCR, yet TCRdb's version contains in-frame clones alone and is incomplete. The table includes about 150,000 clones, approximately 80% detected once. The specimen sequenced was PBMCs. The receptors come from a woman in her 40s in good health and CMV-seropositive.

This clone was seen a handful of times. The CDR3 DNA sequence: TGTGCCAGCAGCCAGGGGTCACTAGCGGGGGGGTTCAATGAGCAGTTCTTC. It is translated as CASSQGSLAGGFNEQFF. J is TRBJ2-1 and V is TRBV9; 13 bases line up with TRBD2. J lost 6 bases, V lost 4 bases, and 10 bases had no gene match. CDR3 size: 17 residues. Germline CDR1 is SGDLS and CDR2 is YYNGEE. Complete variable domain (other parts from reference TRBV9 and TRBJ2-1): DSGVTQTPKHLITATGQRVTLRCSPRSGDLSVYWYQQSLDQGLQFLIQYYNGEERAKGNILERFSAQQFPDLHSELNLSSLELGDSALYFCASSQGSLAGGFNEQFFGPGTRLTVL.

This chain uses TRBV9 with TRBJ2-3; D gene unclear. Trimming took off 0 bases at V and 2 bases at J, with 4 bases between the two ends. Germline V lookup: CDR1 SGDLS, CDR2 YYNGEE. The CDR3 contains 13 residues. This CDR3 is CASSVVSTDTQYF. The DNA of the CDR3 is TGTGCCAGCAGCGTAGTCTCCACAGATACGCAGTATTTT.